The clone carrying this T cell receptor beta chain has only a few counts. Its target is unknown. This specimen includes other DNA sequences encoding the same CDR3. This sample is drawn from a study of T cell responses to AZD1222 COVID-19 vaccine. Study observations and caveats: Donors were chiefly white British, with a greater number of females, and clonal diversity was perhaps underestimated. The study sampled repertoires only after the peak T cell response.

Only in-frame clones appear in the TCRdb table, and some are missing; sequencing was by immunoSEQ multiplex PCR. This sample has 90,000 to 100,000 clones, with 75% to 90% found just once. With 6 bases removed from V and 1 base from J, the gap between germline ends came to 9 bases. Germline values: CDR1 KGHSH, CDR2 LQKENI. The CDR3 runs 13 residues. This clonotype was sampled from an adult in good health. The sequencing here drew on peripheral blood, taken on day 0 of AZD1222 vaccination. The chain recombines TRBV18 with TRBJ2-5; D unresolved. The CDR3 reads CASSPPVQETQYF. DNA for the CDR3: TGTGCCAGCTCCCCCCCCGTCCAAGAGACCCAGTACTTC.